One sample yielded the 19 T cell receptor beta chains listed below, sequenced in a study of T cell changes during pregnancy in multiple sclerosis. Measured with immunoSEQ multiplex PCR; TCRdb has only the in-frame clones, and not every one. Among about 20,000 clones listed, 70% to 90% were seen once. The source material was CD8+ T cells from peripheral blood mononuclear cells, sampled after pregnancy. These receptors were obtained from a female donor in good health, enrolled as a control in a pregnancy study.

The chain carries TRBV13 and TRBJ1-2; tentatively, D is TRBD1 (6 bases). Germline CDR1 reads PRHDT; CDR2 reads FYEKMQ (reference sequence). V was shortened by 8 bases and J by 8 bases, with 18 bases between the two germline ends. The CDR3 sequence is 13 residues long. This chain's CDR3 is CASRGGAGSGYTF. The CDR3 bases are TGTGCCAGCCGGGGGGGCGCTGGGAGCGGCTACACCTTC.

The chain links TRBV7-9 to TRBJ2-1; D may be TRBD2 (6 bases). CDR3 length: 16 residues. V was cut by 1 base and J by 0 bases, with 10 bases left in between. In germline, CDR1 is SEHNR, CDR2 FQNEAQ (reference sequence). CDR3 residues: CASSLGGVSSYNEQFF. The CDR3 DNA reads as TGTGCCAGCAGCTTAGGGGGGGTAAGCTCCTACAATGAGCAGTTCTTC.

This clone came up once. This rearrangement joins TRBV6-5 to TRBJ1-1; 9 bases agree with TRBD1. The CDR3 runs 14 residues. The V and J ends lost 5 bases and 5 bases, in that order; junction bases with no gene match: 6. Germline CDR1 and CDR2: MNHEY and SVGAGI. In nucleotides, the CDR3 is TGTGCCAGCAGTCCGGGACAGGGAATGACTGAAGCTTTCTTT. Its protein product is CASSPGQGMTEAFF.

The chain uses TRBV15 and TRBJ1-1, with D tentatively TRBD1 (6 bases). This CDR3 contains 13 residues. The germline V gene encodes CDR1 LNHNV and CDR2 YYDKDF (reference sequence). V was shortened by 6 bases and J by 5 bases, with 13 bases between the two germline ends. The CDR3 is CATSLEGGTEAFF. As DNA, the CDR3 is TGTGCCACCAGTTTGGAGGGGGGGACTGAAGCTTTCTTT.

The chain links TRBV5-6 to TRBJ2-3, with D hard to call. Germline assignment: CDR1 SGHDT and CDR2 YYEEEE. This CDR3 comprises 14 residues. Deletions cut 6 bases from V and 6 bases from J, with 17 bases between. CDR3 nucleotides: TGTGCCAGCACCGCCCGCTTAGAAGTCGATACGCAGTATTTT. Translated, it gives CASTARLEVDTQYF.

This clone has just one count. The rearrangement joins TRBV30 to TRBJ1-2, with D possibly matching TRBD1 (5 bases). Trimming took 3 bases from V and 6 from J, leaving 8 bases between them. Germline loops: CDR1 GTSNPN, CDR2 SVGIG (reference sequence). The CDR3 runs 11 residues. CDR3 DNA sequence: TGTGCCTGGAGACCCAGGGATGGCTACACCTTC. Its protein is CAWRPRDGYTF.

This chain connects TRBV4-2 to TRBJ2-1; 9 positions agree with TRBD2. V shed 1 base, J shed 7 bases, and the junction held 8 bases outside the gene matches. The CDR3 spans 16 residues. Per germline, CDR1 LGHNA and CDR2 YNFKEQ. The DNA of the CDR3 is TGTGCCAGCAGCCAAGGTGATTGGACTAGCGTAAATGAGCAGTTCTTC. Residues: CASSQGDWTSVNEQFF.

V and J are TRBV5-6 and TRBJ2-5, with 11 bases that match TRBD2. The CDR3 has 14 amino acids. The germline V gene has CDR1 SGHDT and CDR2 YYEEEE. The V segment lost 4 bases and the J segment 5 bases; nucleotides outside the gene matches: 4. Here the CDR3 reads CASSMWTSGETQYF. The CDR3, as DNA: TGTGCCAGCAGCATGTGGACTAGCGGGGAGACCCAGTACTTC.

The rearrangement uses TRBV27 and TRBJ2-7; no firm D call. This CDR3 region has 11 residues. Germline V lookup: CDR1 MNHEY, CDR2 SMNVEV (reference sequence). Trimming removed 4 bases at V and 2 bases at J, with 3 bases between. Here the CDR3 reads CASSSAYEQYF. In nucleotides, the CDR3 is TGTGCCAGCAGTTCGGCCTACGAGCAGTACTTC.

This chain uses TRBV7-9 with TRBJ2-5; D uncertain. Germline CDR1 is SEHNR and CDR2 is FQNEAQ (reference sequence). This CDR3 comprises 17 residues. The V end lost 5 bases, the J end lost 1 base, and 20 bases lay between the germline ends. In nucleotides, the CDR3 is TGTGCCAGCAGCGAACCTCAGGCCGTGGCCCTCCAAGAGACCCAGTACTTC. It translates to CASSEPQAVALQETQYF. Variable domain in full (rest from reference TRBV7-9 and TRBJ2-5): DTGVSQNPRHKITKRGQNVTFRCDPISEHNRLYWYRQTLGQGPEFLTYFQNEAQLEKSRLLSDRFSAERPKGSFSTLEIQRTEQGDSAMYLCASSEPQAVALQETQYFGPGTRLLVL.

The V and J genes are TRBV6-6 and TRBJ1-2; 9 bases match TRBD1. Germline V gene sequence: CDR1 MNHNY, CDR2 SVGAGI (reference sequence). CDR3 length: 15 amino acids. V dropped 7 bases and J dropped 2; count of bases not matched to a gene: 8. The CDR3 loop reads CASTLLGQGNYGYTF. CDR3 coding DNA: TGTGCCAGCACTTTACTGGGACAGGGAAACTATGGCTACACCTTC.

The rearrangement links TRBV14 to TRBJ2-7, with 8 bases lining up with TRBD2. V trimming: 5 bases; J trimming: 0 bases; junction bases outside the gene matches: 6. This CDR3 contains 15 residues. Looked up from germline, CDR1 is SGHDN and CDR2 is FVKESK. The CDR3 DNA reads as TGTGCCAGCAGCGGGGGACTAGAGGTCTCCTACGAGCAGTACTTC. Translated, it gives CASSGGLEVSYEQYF.

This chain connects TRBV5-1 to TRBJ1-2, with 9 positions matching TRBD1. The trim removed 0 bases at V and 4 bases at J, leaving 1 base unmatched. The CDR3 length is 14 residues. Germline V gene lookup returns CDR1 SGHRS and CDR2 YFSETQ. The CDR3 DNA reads TGCGCCAGCAGCTTGGGGACAGGGGTCTATGGCTACACCTTC. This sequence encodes CASSLGTGVYGYTF.

CDR3 sequence (DNA): TGTGCCAGCAGTTACTCCACGGAGACCGAGACCCAGTACTTC. It encodes CASSYSTETETQYF. The chain employs TRBV6-5 and TRBJ2-5, with D unresolved. This CDR3 contains 14 residues. CDR1 and CDR2 from the germline V gene are MNHEY and SVGAGI. V dropped 0 bases and J dropped 5 bases, with 10 bases sitting between them.

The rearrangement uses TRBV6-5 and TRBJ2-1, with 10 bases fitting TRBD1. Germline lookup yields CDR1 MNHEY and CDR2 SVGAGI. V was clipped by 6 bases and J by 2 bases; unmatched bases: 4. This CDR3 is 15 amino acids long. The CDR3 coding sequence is TGTGCCAGCAGAACGGGACAGGGGACCTACAATGAGCAGTTCTTC. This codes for CASRTGQGTYNEQFF.

Here the CDR3 DNA reads TGTGCCAGCAGTTTAGCGGGGGGGGCTAACACCGGGGAGCTGTTTTTT. Residues: CASSLAGGANTGELFF. The chain joins TRBV27 to TRBJ2-2, with 9 bases matching TRBD2. Germline V gives CDR1 MNHEY, CDR2 SMNVEV (reference sequence). The junction had 3 bases not matched to a gene; V was cut back by 2 bases and J by 2 bases. This CDR3 is 16 amino acids long.

The CDR3 sequence is CASSSGQGGFYEQYF. The DNA for the CDR3 is TGTGCCAGTAGTTCCGGACAGGGGGGTTTCTACGAGCAGTACTTC. The V and J genes are TRBV19 and TRBJ2-7, with 10 bases matching TRBD1. The CDR3 loop spans 15 amino acids. CDR1 and CDR2 from the germline V gene are LNHDA and SQIVND (reference sequence). Germline trimming cut 5 bases from V and 3 bases from J; bases unmatched to any gene: 7.

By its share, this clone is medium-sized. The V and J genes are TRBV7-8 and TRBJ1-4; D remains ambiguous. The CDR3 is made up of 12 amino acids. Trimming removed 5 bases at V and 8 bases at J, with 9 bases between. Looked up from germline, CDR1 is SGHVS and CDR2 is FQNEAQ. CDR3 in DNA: TGTGCCAGCAGCCCAGATAACGAAAAACTGTTTTTT. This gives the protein CASSPDNEKLFF.

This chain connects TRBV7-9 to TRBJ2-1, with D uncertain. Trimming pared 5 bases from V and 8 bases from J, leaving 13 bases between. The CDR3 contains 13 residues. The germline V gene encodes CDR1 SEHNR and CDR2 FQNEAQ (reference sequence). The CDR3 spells CASSPRYRDEQFF. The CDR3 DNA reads TGTGCCAGCAGCCCCCGGTACCGGGATGAGCAGTTCTTC.